This T cell receptor (beta chain) was recorded in a study of CD4 and CD8 cells across lung adenocarcinoma regions. Localized lung adenocarcinoma, a non-small cell lung cancer, affected the donors. TCRdb used MiXCR to reprocess the PCR reads, holding one entry per CDR3 protein. The sample holds under 8,000 distinct CDR3 sequences; approximately 50% are singletons and the top ten take approximately 96%. The CDR3 length is 15 residues. The germline V gene has CDR1 LGHNA and CDR2 YNFKEQ. This clonotype appeared a few times. The source is a male donor with lung adenocarcinoma. The CD4 and CD8 labels of this study may be unreliable. The chain recombines TRBV4-2 with TRBJ2-5; 8 bases agree with TRBD2. The J call is uncertain, as TRBJ2-7 better fits the DNA end. The sequenced sample was CD8+ T cells from the center of a lung tumor. CDR3 sequence: CASSQSGTSSYEQYF. CDR3 bases: TGTGCCAGCAGCCAAAGCGGGACTAGCTCCTACGAGCAGTACTTC.